This T cell receptor beta chain came from a study of shared clonotypes between healthy human individuals. Regarding this clone: The antigen is undetermined.

General study findings and limits: Non-shared clonotypes were found to have lower generation probabilities than the clonotypes that were shared by all four of the sorted-subset donors.

Clones were read by immunoSEQ multiplex PCR, and TCRdb kept only the in-frame ones, dropping some. The table lists over a million clones, 70% to 80% of them singletons. Recent vaccinations or acute infections were absent in the healthy HIV-negative adult donors. Division of CD4+ cells produced a CD45RA+ naive subset and a CD45RA-negative memory subset. Germline V gene lookup returns CDR1 MGHRA and CDR2 YSYEKL. This CDR3 spans 16 amino acids. V shed 3 bases, J shed 2 bases, and the junction held 4 bases outside the gene matches. The receptor's source is a man aged 18 to 29 in good health. Some clones in this sample may be carry-over from other donors' samples. The chain carries TRBV4-1 and TRBJ2-7, with TRBD2 matching 13 bases. Sequencing input: memory CD4+ T cells from PBMCs. Subset meaning: CD45RA-negative fraction. The CDR3, as DNA: TGCGCCAGCAGCCAGGGGACTAGCGGGGTTGCCTACGAGCAGTACTTC. It codes for CASSQGTSGVAYEQYF.